Given below is one TCR beta chain in context. Its matching antigen is unknown. Other DNA sequences in the sample encode the same CDR3. The donors gave bone marrow, and they were healthy. This specimen belongs to a study of cytomegalovirus exposure and HLA in healthy donors. Trimming removed 4 bases from V and 2 bases from J; junction bases left unmatched: 4. Germline CDR1 and CDR2: SGHRS and YFSETQ. CDR3 length: 14 residues. Findings of the study overall: Donor immune exposure was known only as CMV serostatus. Analyzed later, association rates of TCRs varied across HLA loci, with DRB1 most and HLA-C fewest.

A multiplex PCR was run with 60 Vbeta primers and 13 Jbeta primers. Original processing notes: Approximately 12 million of around 85 million unique TCR beta chains were shared, per a later count. Measured with immunoSEQ multiplex PCR; TCRdb has only the in-frame clones, and not every one. V and J calls and clone size are given by that table; D and trimming were obtained from the DNA. The data show around 60,000 clones, 80% seen once. The V call is TRBV5-1, the J call TRBJ1-1, with 8 bases matching TRBD1. The receptor was isolated from a male donor in good health and CMV-seronegative. Sequencing used PBMCs. In DNA form, the CDR3 reads TGCGCCAGCAGCGGTGGACAGGGTAACACTGAAGCTTTCTTT. Translating gives CASSGGQGNTEAFF.